What follows are 10 T cell receptor beta chains derived from one specimen sequenced in a study of T-cell reconstitution after alpha-beta-depleted transplantation in children. Preparation of the TCRbeta library used unique molecular identifiers. From the PCR reads, TCRdb called clonotypes with MiXCR, one entry per CDR3 protein. The sample gives about 500,000 distinct CDR3 sequences, over 10% of which show up once; 12% to 15% is in the top ten. The sample was PBMCs, mostly from graft donor cells, taken 180 days after TCRalphabeta/CD19-depleted stem cell transplant. The origin of the receptors is a female patient aged 2-15 years who had a stem cell transplant for aplastic anemia, so the T cells may come from the graft donor.

This clonotype was seen only a few times. The chain uses TRBV5-1 and TRBJ2-5; D is uncertain. This CDR3 has 14 amino acids. The V gene's germline CDR1 is SGHRS and CDR2 YFSETQ. V gave up 1 base and J gave up 4 bases, with 11 bases separating them. This CDR3 is CASSLSAPPETQYF. CDR3 nucleotide sequence: TGCGCCAGCAGCTTGTCAGCCCCTCCAGAGACCCAGTACTTC.

The rearrangement uses TRBV28 and TRBJ1-5; perhaps TRBD1 as D (5 bases). CDR3 length equals 11 residues. Per the germline V gene, CDR1 is MDHEN and CDR2 is SYDVKM. V lost 6 bases and J 11 bases, leaving 11 bases between the germline ends. The CDR3 nucleotides read TGTGCCAGCAGGGGGGTGAGGGCCCAGCATTTT. This codes for CASRGVRAQHF.

The chain couples TRBV20-1 to TRBJ2-2; TRBD2 agrees at 9 bases. This CDR3 is 15 amino acids long. The germline CDR1 and CDR2 sequences are DFQATT and SNEGSKA (reference sequence). V lost 6 bases to trimming and J lost 5 bases; unmatched junction nucleotides: 10. CDR3 sequence (DNA): TGCAGTGCAGCGGGACTAGCATTAGTTACCGGGGAGCTGTTTTTT. It encodes CSAAGLALVTGELFF.

This chain connects TRBV5-6 to TRBJ2-3; no reliable D call. This CDR3 spans 15 amino acids. V lost 0 bases and J lost 2, with 10 bases in between. Germline V lookup: CDR1 SGHDT, CDR2 YYEEEE. As DNA, the CDR3 is TGTGCCAGCAGCTTGGGTCTAGGTGTCACAGATACGCAGTATTTT. Protein sequence: CASSLGLGVTDTQYF.

This chain connects TRBV11-1 to TRBJ2-7; 14 bases align to TRBD2. The junction had 9 bases not matched to a gene; V was cut back by 5 bases and J by 0 bases. The CDR3 runs to 18 residues. In germline, CDR1 is SGHAT, CDR2 FQDESV (reference sequence). DNA of the CDR3: TGTGCCAGCAGCCCTCGGACTAGCGGGAGGTTCAGCTCCTACGAGCAGTACTTC. This translates into CASSPRTSGRFSSYEQYF.

This clonotype has more than one count but fewer than ten. The chain employs TRBV11-1 and TRBJ2-2; 11 nucleotides line up with TRBD2. This CDR3 has 19 residues. The V gene's germline CDR1 is SGHAT and CDR2 FQDESV (reference sequence). The trim removed 6 bases at V and 4 bases at J, leaving 16 bases unmatched. CDR3 sequence reads: CASSLGLAGPPAATGELFF. CDR3 sequence (DNA): TGTGCCAGCAGTCTCGGACTAGCGGGCCCCCCCGCCGCCACCGGGGAGCTGTTTTTT.

This clonotype was detected only a few times. V gene TRBV21-1 combines with J gene TRBJ1-4; the table names TRBD1, a call not compared with the DNA. TRBV21-1 is given as a pseudogene. The CDR3 sequence is 14 residues long. The CDR3 sequence is CASSQTGESEKLFF. CDR3 nucleotides: TGTGCCAGCAGTCAGACAGGGGAGTCGGAAAAACTGTTTTTT.

V gene TRBV4-2 combines with J gene TRBJ2-5; 10 bases are a match to TRBD2. This CDR3 has 17 residues. In germline, CDR1 is LGHNA, CDR2 YNFKEQ. With 1 base clipped from V and 3 bases from J, the junction kept 8 bases outside the gene matches. The CDR3 bases are TGTGCCAGCAGCCAAGCCCCCCGTGGACTAGCGGAAGAGACCCAGTACTTC. It encodes CASSQAPRGLAEETQYF.

In this sample, this clonotype turned up a few times. The rearrangement uses TRBV25-1 and TRBJ1-4; 7 bases map to TRBD1. The CDR3 spans 14 residues. In germline, CDR1 is MGHDK, CDR2 SYGVNS. The junction had 3 bases not matched to a gene; V was cut back by 1 base and J by 7 bases. The DNA of the CDR3 is TGTGCCAGCAGTGAATTAGGGGGCGGTGAAAAACTGTTTTTT. Translated, it gives CASSELGGGEKLFF.

The gene calls are TRBV19 and TRBJ1-4; 11 bases fit TRBD1. From germline, CDR1 is LNHDA and CDR2 SQIVND (reference sequence). This CDR3 has 17 amino acids. J was trimmed by 0 bases and V by 3 bases; bases with no gene match: 3. Here the CDR3 DNA reads TGTGCCAGTAGTATCCGGGACAGGGGGACAACTAATGAAAAACTGTTTTTT. It translates to CASSIRDRGTTNEKLFF.